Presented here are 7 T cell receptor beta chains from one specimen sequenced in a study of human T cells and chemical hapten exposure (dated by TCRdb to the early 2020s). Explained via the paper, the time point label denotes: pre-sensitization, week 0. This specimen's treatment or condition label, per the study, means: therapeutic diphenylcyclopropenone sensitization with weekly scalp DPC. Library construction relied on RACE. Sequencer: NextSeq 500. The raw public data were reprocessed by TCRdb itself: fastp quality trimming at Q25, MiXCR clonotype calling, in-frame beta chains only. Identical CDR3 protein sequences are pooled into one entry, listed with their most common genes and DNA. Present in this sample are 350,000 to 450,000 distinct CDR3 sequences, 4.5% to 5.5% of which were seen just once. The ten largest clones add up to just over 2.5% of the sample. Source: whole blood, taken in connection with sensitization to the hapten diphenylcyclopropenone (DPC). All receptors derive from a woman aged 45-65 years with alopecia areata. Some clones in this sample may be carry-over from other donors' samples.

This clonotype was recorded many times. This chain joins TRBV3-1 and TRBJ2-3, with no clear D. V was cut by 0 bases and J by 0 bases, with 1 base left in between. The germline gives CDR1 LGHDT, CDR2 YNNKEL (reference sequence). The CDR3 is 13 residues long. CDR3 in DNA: TGTGCCAGCAGCCAAGAAAGCACAGATACGCAGTATTTT. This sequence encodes CASSQESTDTQYF.

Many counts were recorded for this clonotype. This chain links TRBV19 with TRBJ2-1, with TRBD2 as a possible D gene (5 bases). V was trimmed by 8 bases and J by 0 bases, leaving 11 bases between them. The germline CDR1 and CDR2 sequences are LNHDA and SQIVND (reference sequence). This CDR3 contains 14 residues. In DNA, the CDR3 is TGTGCCAGTGCGGACTGGAGCTCCTACAATGAGCAGTTCTTC. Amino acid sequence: CASADWSSYNEQFF.

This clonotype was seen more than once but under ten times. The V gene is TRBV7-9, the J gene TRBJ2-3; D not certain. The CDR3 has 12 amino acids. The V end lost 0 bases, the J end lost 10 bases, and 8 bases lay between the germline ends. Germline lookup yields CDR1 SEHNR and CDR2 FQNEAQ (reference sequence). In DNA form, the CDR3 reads TGTGCCAGCAGCTTAGCGTGGCCGGCGCAGTATTTT. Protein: CASSLAWPAQYF.

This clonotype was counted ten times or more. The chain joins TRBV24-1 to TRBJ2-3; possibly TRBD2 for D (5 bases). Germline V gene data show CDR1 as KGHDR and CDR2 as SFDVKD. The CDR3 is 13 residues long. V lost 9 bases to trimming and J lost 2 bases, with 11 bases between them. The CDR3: CATWRVATDTQYF. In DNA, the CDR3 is TGTGCCACCTGGCGGGTAGCCACAGATACGCAGTATTTT.

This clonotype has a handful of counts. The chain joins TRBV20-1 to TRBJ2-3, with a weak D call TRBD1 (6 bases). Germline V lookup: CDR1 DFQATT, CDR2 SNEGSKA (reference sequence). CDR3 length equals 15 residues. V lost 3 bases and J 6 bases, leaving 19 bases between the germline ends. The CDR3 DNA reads TGCAGTGCTAGTAGTCACAGGGACATTACGGATACGCAGTATTTT. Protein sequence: CSASSHRDITDTQYF.

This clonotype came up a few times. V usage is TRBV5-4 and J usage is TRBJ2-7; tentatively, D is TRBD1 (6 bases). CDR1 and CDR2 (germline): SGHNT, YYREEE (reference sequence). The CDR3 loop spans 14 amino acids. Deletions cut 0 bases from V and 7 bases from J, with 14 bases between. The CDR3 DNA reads TGTGCCAGCAGCTTGGGGGACACGACGGGGGAGCAGTACTTC. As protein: CASSLGDTTGEQYF. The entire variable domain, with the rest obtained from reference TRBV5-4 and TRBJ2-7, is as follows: ETGVTQSPTHLIKTRGQQVTLRCSSQSGHNTVSWYQQALGQGPQFIFQYYREEENGRGNFPPRFSGLQFPNYSSELNVNALELDDSALYLCASSLGDTTGEQYFGPGTRLTVT.

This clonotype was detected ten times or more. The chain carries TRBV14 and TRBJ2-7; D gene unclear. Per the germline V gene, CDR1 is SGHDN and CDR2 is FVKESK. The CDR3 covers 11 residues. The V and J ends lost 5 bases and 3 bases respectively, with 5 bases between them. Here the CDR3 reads CASSNSYEQYF. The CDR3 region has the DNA TGTGCCAGCAGCAACAGCTACGAGCAGTACTTC.